The rows below give T cell receptor beta chains drawn from one sample of a study of blood T cell repertoires in COVID-19. Produced via immunoSEQ multiplex PCR; TCRdb's table is partial and in-frame only. Among about 380,000 clones listed, more than 75% were seen once. Material: PBMCs or T cells enriched from blood (not recorded which). The receptors derive from a woman younger than 35 who had recovered from COVID-19. CDR3s include the opening cysteine and the closing phenylalanine or tryptophan. Fields, in order: CDR3 length, clone size, J gene, V gene, D gene, CDR3 protein, CDR3 DNA. A D gene is named only where the DNA matches it firmly. Only part of the rows carry a size: once, few, many, or a class if the clone is expanded.

len: 14; abundance: .; j_gene: TRBJ1-2; v_gene: TRBV4-1; d_gene: TRBD1; CDR3aa: CASSRGQAAYGYTF; CDR3nt: TGCGCCAGCAGCCGGGGACAGGCGGCTTATGGCTACACCTTC
len: 16; abundance: .; j_gene: TRBJ1-5; v_gene: TRBV4-1; d_gene: .; CDR3aa: CASSQLPDPSNQPQHF; CDR3nt: TGCGCCAGCAGCCAACTACCTGATCCTAGCAATCAGCCCCAGCATTTT
len: 15; abundance: .; j_gene: TRBJ1-1; v_gene: TRBV30; d_gene: .; CDR3aa: CAWSASGGPETEAFF; CDR3nt: TGTGCCTGGAGTGCTTCTGGAGGCCCGGAGACTGAAGCTTTCTTT
len: 16; abundance: .; j_gene: TRBJ2-2; v_gene: TRBV6-4; d_gene: TRBD1; CDR3aa: CASSVDRAANTGELFF; CDR3nt: TGTGCCAGCAGTGTTGACAGGGCTGCGAACACCGGGGAGCTGTTTTTT
len: 14; abundance: .; j_gene: TRBJ2-3; v_gene: TRBV7-9; d_gene: .; CDR3aa: CASSLAGAAQAQYF; CDR3nt: TGTGCCAGCAGCTTAGCGGGGGCCGCCCAAGCTCAGTATTTT
len: 16; abundance: .; j_gene: TRBJ1-2; v_gene: TRBV27; d_gene: .; CDR3aa: CASSPNTGPGGYGYTF; CDR3nt: TGTGCCAGCAGTCCAAACACGGGTCCGGGGGGCTATGGCTACACCTTC
len: 15; abundance: .; j_gene: TRBJ2-7; v_gene: TRBV29-1; d_gene: .; CDR3aa: CSVQRGGQETYEQYF; CDR3nt: TGCAGCGTTCAAAGGGGGGGACAGGAGACCTACGAGCAGTACTTC
len: 15; abundance: once; j_gene: TRBJ2-5; v_gene: TRBV7-3; d_gene: TRBD2; CDR3aa: CASSFSGGSQETQYF; CDR3nt: TGTGCCAGCAGCTTCAGCGGGGGCTCACAAGAGACCCAGTACTTC
len: 15; abundance: .; j_gene: TRBJ1-3; v_gene: TRBV19; d_gene: .; CDR3aa: CASRHRAGSGNTIYF; CDR3nt: TGTGCCAGTAGACACAGGGCCGGGTCTGGAAACACCATATATTTT
len: 16; abundance: .; j_gene: TRBJ2-7; v_gene: TRBV28; d_gene: .; CDR3aa: CASSSPRTVATYEQYF; CDR3nt: TGTGCCAGCAGTTCGCCTCGGACAGTCGCGACCTACGAGCAGTACTTC
len: 14; abundance: few; j_gene: TRBJ1-2; v_gene: TRBV19; d_gene: .; CDR3aa: CASRGPSSNYGYTF; CDR3nt: TGTGCCAGTAGGGGGCCATCCTCTAACTATGGCTACACCTTC
len: 15; abundance: .; j_gene: TRBJ2-1; v_gene: TRBV5-6; d_gene: TRBD2; CDR3aa: CASSRTSGPYNEQFF; CDR3nt: TGTGCCAGCAGCCGAACTAGCGGACCCTACAATGAGCAGTTCTTC
len: 15; abundance: .; j_gene: TRBJ2-7; v_gene: TRBV24-1; d_gene: TRBD1; CDR3aa: CATSDHAGGGYEQYF; CDR3nt: TGTGCCACCAGTGACCACGCAGGGGGTGGATACGAGCAGTACTTC
len: 16; abundance: once; j_gene: TRBJ1-2; v_gene: TRBV2; d_gene: .; CDR3aa: CASSEGLTQGDYGYTF; CDR3nt: TGTGCCAGCAGTGAGGGGTTGACACAGGGAGACTATGGCTACACCTTC
len: 14; abundance: .; j_gene: TRBJ2-2; v_gene: TRBV6-4; d_gene: .; CDR3aa: CASRRQMNTGELFF; CDR3nt: TGTGCCAGCAGACGACAGATGAACACCGGGGAGCTGTTTTTT
len: 15; abundance: .; j_gene: TRBJ1-6; v_gene: TRBV5-1; d_gene: TRBD1; CDR3aa: CASSLGTGGNSPLHF; CDR3nt: TGCGCCAGCAGCTTGGGGACAGGGGGAAATTCACCCCTCCACTTT
len: 16; abundance: .; j_gene: TRBJ1-6; v_gene: TRBV28; d_gene: .; CDR3aa: CASSPRRSSYNSPLHF; CDR3nt: TGTGCCAGCAGCCCGAGGAGGAGCTCCTATAATTCACCCCTCCACTTT
len: 16; abundance: .; j_gene: TRBJ2-3; v_gene: TRBV7-7; d_gene: TRBD1; CDR3aa: CASSLGTGSSTDTQYF; CDR3nt: TGTGCTAGCAGCTTAGGGACAGGCTCTAGCACAGATACGCAGTATTTT
len: 13; abundance: .; j_gene: TRBJ1-1; v_gene: TRBV10-3; d_gene: TRBD1; CDR3aa: CAIVGTGNTEAFF; CDR3nt: TGTGCCATCGTTGGGACAGGGAACACTGAAGCTTTCTTT
len: 15; abundance: .; j_gene: TRBJ1-1; v_gene: TRBV27; d_gene: TRBD1; CDR3aa: CASSVPGQGNTEAFF; CDR3nt: TGTGCCAGCAGTGTTCCAGGACAGGGGAACACTGAAGCTTTCTTT
len: 16; abundance: .; j_gene: TRBJ2-1; v_gene: TRBV5-6; d_gene: TRBD2; CDR3aa: CASSWTSGASYNEQFF; CDR3nt: TGTGCCAGCAGCTGGACTAGCGGGGCCTCCTACAATGAGCAGTTCTTC
len: 13; abundance: .; j_gene: TRBJ2-1; v_gene: TRBV29-1; d_gene: .; CDR3aa: CSVGGGAYNEQFF; CDR3nt: TGCAGCGTTGGAGGGGGGGCGTACAATGAGCAGTTCTTC
len: 14; abundance: .; j_gene: TRBJ2-7; v_gene: TRBV2; d_gene: .; CDR3aa: CASRPGSLPYEQYF; CDR3nt: TGTGCCAGCAGGCCAGGAAGTTTGCCCTACGAGCAGTACTTC
len: 15; abundance: .; j_gene: TRBJ1-5; v_gene: TRBV4-2; d_gene: .; CDR3aa: CASSQEIRGERPQHF; CDR3nt: TGTGCCAGCAGCCAAGAAATTCGGGGGGAGCGGCCCCAGCATTTT
len: 14; abundance: .; j_gene: TRBJ2-5; v_gene: TRBV19; d_gene: TRBD1; CDR3aa: CASSGDRDQETQYF; CDR3nt: TGTGCCAGTAGTGGGGACAGAGACCAAGAGACCCAGTACTTC
len: 12; abundance: few; j_gene: TRBJ1-1; v_gene: TRBV3-1/TRBV3-2; d_gene: .; CDR3aa: CASSQVDTEAFF; CDR3nt: TGTGCCAGCAGCCAAGTCGACACTGAAGCTTTCTTT
len: 13; abundance: .; j_gene: TRBJ2-5; v_gene: TRBV3-1/TRBV3-2; d_gene: .; CDR3aa: CASSPAGQETQYF; CDR3nt: TGTGCCAGCAGCCCGGCAGGGCAAGAGACCCAGTACTTC
len: 16; abundance: .; j_gene: TRBJ1-5; v_gene: TRBV30; d_gene: TRBD1; CDR3aa: CAWSVRIRGRGQPQHF; CDR3nt: TGTGCCTGGAGTGTACGAATCAGGGGGCGCGGTCAGCCCCAGCATTTT
len: 15; abundance: .; j_gene: TRBJ1-1; v_gene: TRBV23-1; d_gene: TRBD1; CDR3aa: CASSQSGGWYTEAFF; CDR3nt: TGCGCCAGCAGTCAATCAGGGGGCTGGTATACTGAAGCTTTCTTT
len: 14; abundance: .; j_gene: TRBJ1-4; v_gene: TRBV3-1/TRBV3-2; d_gene: TRBD1; CDR3aa: CASSPDRVVEKLFF; CDR3nt: TGTGCCAGCAGCCCGGACAGGGTTGTCGAAAAACTGTTTTTT
len: 16; abundance: .; j_gene: TRBJ2-2; v_gene: TRBV5-1; d_gene: .; CDR3aa: CASSLIGTPNTGELFF; CDR3nt: TGCGCCAGCAGCTTGATCGGGACACCGAACACCGGGGAGCTGTTTTTT
len: 13; abundance: .; j_gene: TRBJ1-6; v_gene: TRBV2; d_gene: .; CDR3aa: CASEGDKNSPLHF; CDR3nt: TGTGCCAGTGAGGGGGACAAGAATTCACCCCTCCACTTT
len: 8; abundance: .; j_gene: TRBJ1-2; v_gene: TRBV30; d_gene: .; CDR3aa: CASNIYTF; CDR3nt: TGTGCCTCGAACATCTACACCTTC
len: 12; abundance: .; j_gene: TRBJ2-7; v_gene: TRBV5-1; d_gene: .; CDR3aa: CASSFPGHEQYF; CDR3nt: TGCGCCAGCAGCTTTCCAGGTCACGAGCAGTACTTC
len: 20; abundance: .; j_gene: TRBJ2-1; v_gene: TRBV5-1; d_gene: .; CDR3aa: CASSLPEQGFSVGSYNEQFF; CDR3nt: TGCGCCAGCAGCTTGCCGGAGCAGGGGTTTTCAGTGGGGTCCTACAATGAGCAGTTCTTC
len: 13; abundance: .; j_gene: TRBJ1-1; v_gene: TRBV5-1; d_gene: .; CDR3aa: CASSSYQGTEAFF; CDR3nt: TGCGCCAGCAGCTCTTACCAGGGCACTGAAGCTTTCTTT